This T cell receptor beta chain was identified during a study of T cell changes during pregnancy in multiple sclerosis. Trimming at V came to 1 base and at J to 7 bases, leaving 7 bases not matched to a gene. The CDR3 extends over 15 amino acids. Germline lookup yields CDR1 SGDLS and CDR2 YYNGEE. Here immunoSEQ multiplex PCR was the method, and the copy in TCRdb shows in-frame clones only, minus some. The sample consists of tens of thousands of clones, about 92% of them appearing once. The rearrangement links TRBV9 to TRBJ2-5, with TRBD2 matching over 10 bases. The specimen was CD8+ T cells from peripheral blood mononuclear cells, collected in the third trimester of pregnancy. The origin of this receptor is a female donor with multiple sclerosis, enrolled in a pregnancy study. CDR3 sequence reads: CASSVTSGAGGTQYF. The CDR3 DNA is TGTGCCAGCAGCGTAACTAGCGGGGCTGGCGGGACCCAGTACTTC.